The 15 T cell receptor beta chains below were found in one sample sequenced in a study of shared clonotypes between healthy human individuals. CD45RO negativity and positive selection for CCR7 defined naive CD8 cells, a population that excluded terminally differentiated effector memory CD45RA+ cells. Clones were read by immunoSEQ multiplex PCR, and TCRdb kept only the in-frame ones, dropping some. The sample consists of around 2,000,000 clones, about 95% of them appearing once. The sequenced sample consisted of naive CD8+ T cells sorted from blood. All receptors come from a man aged 18 to 30 in good health.

A word on this clone: Other DNA sequences in this specimen translate into the identical CDR3. The chain employs TRBV7-9 and TRBJ1-4, with 8 bases that match TRBD1. Germline lookup yields CDR1 SEHNR and CDR2 FQNEAQ (reference sequence). The CDR3 has 14 residues. V shed 1 base, J shed 7 bases, and the junction held 2 bases outside the gene matches. CDR3 amino acids: CASSLGTGGEKLFF. The DNA for the CDR3 is TGTGCCAGCAGCTTAGGAACAGGGGGTGAAAAACTGTTTTTT.

The chain carries TRBV4-1 and TRBJ1-3, with D perhaps matching TRBD1 (6 bases). V shed 1 base and J shed 7 bases, with 14 bases lying between them. Germline assignment: CDR1 MGHRA and CDR2 YSYEKL. This CDR3 spans 15 amino acids. The CDR3 DNA is TGCGCCAGCAGCCAAGGGACAGAGGGGATGAACACCATATATTTT. It codes for CASSQGTEGMNTIYF.

This clone has just one count. This chain links TRBV14 with TRBJ2-7; D not certain. Trimming removed 0 bases at V and 5 bases at J, with 8 bases between. This CDR3 contains 13 residues. Germline values: CDR1 SGHDN, CDR2 FVKESK. The CDR3 sequence: CASSQEWLNEQYF. CDR3 sequence (DNA): TGTGCCAGCAGCCAAGAGTGGTTGAACGAGCAGTACTTC.

This clone was seen only once. V is TRBV5-6 and J is TRBJ1-2; possible D gene TRBD1, 5 bases. The CDR3 contains 16 residues. Trimming stripped 4 bases from V and 0 bases from J, with 16 bases between. CDR1 is SGHDT and CDR2 is YYEEEE in the germline V gene. As DNA, the CDR3 is TGTGCCAGCAGCCCTGGGACGGCGCCTCCTAACTATGGCTACACCTTC. This encodes CASSPGTAPPNYGYTF.

About this clone: Different DNA sequences within this sample yield the same CDR3. This chain uses TRBV27 with TRBJ2-1, with a weak D call TRBD1 (7 bases). The CDR3 spans 13 residues. CDR1 and CDR2 from the germline V gene are MNHEY and SMNVEV (reference sequence). V lost 3 bases to trimming and J lost 9 bases, with 12 bases between them. Here the CDR3 reads CASSLGQGGEQFF. The DNA of the CDR3 is TGTGCCAGCAGTTTGGGCCAGGGGGGTGAGCAGTTCTTC.

V and J are TRBV7-8 and TRBJ2-5; D is unresolved. The V gene's germline CDR1 is SGHVS and CDR2 FQNEAQ. The CDR3 loop spans 14 amino acids. The V gene lost 3 bases and the J gene lost 5 bases, with 13 bases spanning the gap. The CDR3 loop is CASSFPPTAETQYF. For the CDR3, the DNA is TGTGCCAGCAGCTTCCCGCCGACGGCGGAGACCCAGTACTTC.

The chain uses TRBV6-5 and TRBJ2-7; 8 nucleotides line up with TRBD2. The V segment lost 5 bases and the J segment 3 bases; nucleotides outside the gene matches: 6. The germline V gene has CDR1 MNHEY and CDR2 SVGAGI. This CDR3 comprises 14 residues. Here the CDR3 DNA reads TGTGCCAGCAGTAATTATCGGGGGGGCTACGAGCAGTACTTC. Protein sequence: CASSNYRGGYEQYF.

The chain carries TRBV13 and TRBJ1-2, with D uncertain. This CDR3 comprises 15 residues. With 2 bases removed from V and 3 bases from J, the gap between germline ends came to 13 bases. CDR1 is PRHDT and CDR2 is FYEKMQ in the germline V gene (reference sequence). This chain's CDR3 is CASSLPREGDYGYTF. The DNA of the CDR3 is TGTGCCAGCAGCTTACCTCGGGAGGGAGACTATGGCTACACCTTC. Together with reference TRBV13 and TRBJ1-2, the CDR3 gives the full variable domain: AAGVIQSPRHLIKEKRETATLKCYPIPRHDTVYWYQQGPGQDPQFLISFYEKMQSDKGSIPDRFSAQQFSDYHSELNMSSLELGDSALYFCASSLPREGDYGYTFGSGTRLTVV.

The chain carries TRBV27 and TRBJ2-5, with TRBD2 matching 11 bases. Germline lookup yields CDR1 MNHEY and CDR2 SMNVEV (reference sequence). The CDR3 has 16 amino acids. V shed 6 bases and J 1 base; nucleotides not matched to a gene: 7. The CDR3 sequence: CASSPGLAGGQETQYF. Here the CDR3 DNA reads TGTGCCAGCAGCCCCGGGCTAGCGGGGGGCCAAGAGACCCAGTACTTC.

The V gene is TRBV7-9, the J gene TRBJ2-1, with 14 bases fitting TRBD2. The V gene end was trimmed by 3 bases and the J gene end by 5 bases; junction bases not matched to a gene: 12. The CDR3 is 19 residues long. Looked up from germline, CDR1 is SEHNR and CDR2 is FQNEAQ (reference sequence). CDR3 in amino acids: CASSFGLAGGPEGNNEQFF. The DNA of the CDR3 is TGTGCCAGCAGCTTTGGACTAGCGGGGGGCCCTGAGGGAAACAATGAGCAGTTCTTC.

The chain joins TRBV19 to TRBJ1-5; D is unclear. The V and J ends lost 7 bases and 0 bases respectively, with 10 bases between them. The CDR3 spans 14 residues. Per the germline V gene, CDR1 is LNHDA and CDR2 is SQIVND (reference sequence). The CDR3 sequence: CASISPDSNQPQHF. The CDR3 DNA reads TGTGCCAGTATCAGCCCGGATAGCAATCAGCCCCAGCATTTT.

V and J are TRBV28 and TRBJ1-4, with TRBD1 matching over 7 bases. The CDR3 sequence is 14 residues long. The germline V gene has CDR1 MDHEN and CDR2 SYDVKM. Unmatched junction bases numbered 7, after V lost 6 bases and J lost 6 bases. The CDR3 spells CASSPGGGYEKLFF. The DNA for the CDR3 is TGTGCCAGCAGCCCAGGGGGGGGATATGAAAAACTGTTTTTT.

The chain is built from TRBV7-9 and TRBJ1-5, with a weak D call TRBD1 (6 bases). Germline CDR1 and CDR2: SEHNR and FQNEAQ (reference sequence). CDR3 length equals 12 residues. Trimming removed 5 bases at V and 8 bases at J, with 10 bases between. The CDR3 protein is CASSLYREPQHF. CDR3 bases: TGTGCCAGCAGCCTTTACAGGGAGCCCCAGCATTTT.

The rearrangement uses TRBV27 and TRBJ2-7, with 11 bases lining up with TRBD2. V lost 4 bases and J lost 2; bases outside the gene matches: 7. Germline V gives CDR1 MNHEY, CDR2 SMNVEV (reference sequence). The CDR3 is made up of 16 amino acids. CDR3 loop: CASSYSGGDQAYEQYF. In DNA form, the CDR3 reads TGTGCCAGCAGTTATAGCGGGGGGGACCAGGCCTACGAGCAGTACTTC.

This clone occurred a few times. The chain recombines TRBV10-1 with TRBJ2-7, with D unresolved. CDR1 and CDR2 from the germline V gene are WNHNN and SYGVQD (reference sequence). The CDR3 totals 14 residues. V was shortened by 4 bases and J by 3 bases, with 13 bases between the two germline ends. This CDR3 reads CASSAGALGYEQYF. CDR3 bases: TGCGCCAGCAGTGCCGGAGCGTTGGGCTACGAGCAGTACTTC.